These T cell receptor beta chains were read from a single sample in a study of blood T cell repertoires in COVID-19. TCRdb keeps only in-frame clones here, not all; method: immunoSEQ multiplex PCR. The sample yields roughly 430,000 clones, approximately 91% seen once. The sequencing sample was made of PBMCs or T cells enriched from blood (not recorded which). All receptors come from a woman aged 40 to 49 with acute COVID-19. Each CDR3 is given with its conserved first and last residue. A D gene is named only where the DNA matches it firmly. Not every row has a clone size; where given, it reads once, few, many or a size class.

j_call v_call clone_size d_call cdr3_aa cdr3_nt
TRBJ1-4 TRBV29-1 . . CSVEGGVGGDFFNEKLFF TGCAGCGTTGAAGGGGGTGTGGGAGGGGACTTCTTTAATGAAAAACTGTTTTTT
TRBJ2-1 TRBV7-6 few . CASSLDGTYYNEQFF TGTGCCAGCAGCTTAGACGGGACATACTACAATGAGCAGTTCTTC
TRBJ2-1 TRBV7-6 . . CASSLLGGSYNEQFF TGTGCCAGCAGCTTATTGGGGGGCTCCTACAATGAGCAGTTCTTC
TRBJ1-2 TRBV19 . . CASSIDIQSYGYTF TGTGCCAGTAGTATAGATATACAGAGCTATGGCTACACCTTC
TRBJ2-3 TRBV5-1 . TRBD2 CASSQGTSGEADTQYF TGCGCCAGCAGCCAGGGGACTAGCGGGGAGGCAGATACGCAGTATTTT
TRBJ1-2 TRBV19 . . CASSFVSDNYGYTF TGTGCCAGTAGTTTTGTCAGCGATAACTATGGCTACACCTTC
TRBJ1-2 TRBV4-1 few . CASNGGKGGFYGYTF TGCGCCAGCAACGGCGGCAAAGGCGGATTCTATGGCTACACCTTC
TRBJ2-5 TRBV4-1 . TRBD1 CASSQSQGEQETQYF TGCGCCAGCAGCCAGTCACAGGGGGAGCAAGAGACCCAGTACTTC
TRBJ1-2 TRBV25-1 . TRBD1 CASSGQGTNGGYTF TGTGCCAGCAGTGGACAGGGGACTAATGGTGGCTACACCTTC
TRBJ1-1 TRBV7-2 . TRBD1 CASSLGTGAEAFF TGTGCCAGCAGCTTAGGGACAGGCGCCGAAGCTTTCTTT
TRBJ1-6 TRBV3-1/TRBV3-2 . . CASSQGQSDSPLHF TGTGCCAGCAGCCAAGGACAGTCGGATTCACCCCTCCACTTT
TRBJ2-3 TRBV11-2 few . CASRKVAGHTDTQYF TGTGCCAGCAGGAAGGTTGCGGGGCACACAGATACGCAGTATTTT
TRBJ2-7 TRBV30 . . CAWSRDFEAYEQYF TGTGCCTGGAGTAGGGACTTTGAAGCCTACGAGCAGTACTTC
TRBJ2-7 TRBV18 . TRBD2 CASSPGFGGGKSSYEQYF TGTGCCAGCTCGCCGGGATTCGGCGGGGGTAAGAGCTCCTACGAGCAGTACTTC
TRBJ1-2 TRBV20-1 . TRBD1 CSASLAGTGHGYTF TGCAGTGCTAGTCTGGCCGGGACAGGGCATGGCTACACCTTC
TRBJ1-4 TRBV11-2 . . CASSLVGDLGKKLFF TGTGCCAGCAGCTTAGTAGGGGACTTAGGGAAAAAACTGTTTTTT
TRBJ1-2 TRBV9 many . CASSGGQSGKAGYTF TGTGCCAGCAGCGGCGGACAGTCGGGGAAGGCTGGCTACACCTTC
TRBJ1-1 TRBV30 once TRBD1 CAWSSQGAIEAFF TGTGCCTGGTCATCTCAGGGGGCAATTGAAGCTTTCTTT
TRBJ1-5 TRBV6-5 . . CASLVAFSNQPQHF TGTGCCAGCTTGGTAGCTTTTAGCAATCAGCCCCAGCATTTT
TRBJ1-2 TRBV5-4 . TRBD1 CASSPRTGGRVLSGYTF TGTGCCAGCAGCCCGAGGACAGGGGGCCGGGTCTTGAGTGGCTACACCTTC
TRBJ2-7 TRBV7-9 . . CASSLGKGDYEQYF TGTGCCAGCAGCTTAGGGAAAGGGGACTACGAGCAGTACTTC
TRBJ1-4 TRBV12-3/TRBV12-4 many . CASRARDPKLFF TGTGCCAGCAGGGCGCGGGACCCTAAACTGTTTTTT
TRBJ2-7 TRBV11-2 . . CASSLGPVYEQYF TGTGCCAGCAGCTTGGGGCCTGTCTACGAGCAGTACTTC
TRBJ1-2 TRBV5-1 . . CASSYRGSPNYGYTF TGCGCCAGCAGCTATCGGGGGAGCCCTAACTATGGCTACACCTTC
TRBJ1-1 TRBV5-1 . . CASSLRTPPNTEAFF TGCGCCAGCAGCCTGAGGACACCGCCGAACACTGAAGCTTTCTTT
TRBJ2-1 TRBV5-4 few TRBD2 CASSLHSFRGGAVYNEQFF TGTGCCAGCAGCCTCCATTCTTTTCGCGGGGGGGCGGTTTACAATGAGCAGTTCTTC